These T cell receptor beta chains were read from a single sample in a study of cytomegalovirus exposure and HLA in healthy donors. Sequencing was performed with immunoSEQ multiplex PCR; in TCRdb, only in-frame clones are kept and a portion is missing. The table lists 150,000 to 200,000 clones, over 70% of them singletons. Sequenced sample: PBMCs. The receptors originated from a woman aged 18 to 35 in good health and CMV-seronegative. Both conserved end residues are part of each CDR3. A D gene is named only where the DNA matches it firmly. Rows give clone size only sometimes, using once, few, many, or a class for an expanded clone.

J gene | D gene | clone size | V gene | CDR3 protein | CDR3 DNA
TRBJ2-7 | TRBD1 | NA | TRBV6-5 | CASREDRGTYEQYF | TGTGCCAGCAGGGAGGACAGGGGGACGTACGAGCAGTACTTC
TRBJ1-2 | TRBD1 | NA | TRBV19 | CASSPQGQYGYTF | TGTGCCAGTAGTCCCCAGGGACAGTATGGCTACACCTTC
TRBJ2-5 | NA | NA | TRBV30 | CAWSVRGTTAEGTQYF | TGTGCCTGGAGTGTACGGGGAACTACCGCGGAAGGGACCCAGTACTTC
TRBJ1-3 | TRBD1 | NA | TRBV28 | CASGTGSGNTIYF | TGTGCCAGCGGGACAGGCTCTGGAAACACCATATATTTT
TRBJ1-1 | NA | few | TRBV15 | CATSRDQRTLNTEAFF | TGTGCCACCAGCAGAGATCAGCGGACTCTGAACACTGAAGCTTTCTTT
TRBJ2-5 | NA | few | TRBV12-2 | CASRRAPPGGTETQYF | TGTGCAAGTCGCCGTGCACCCCCGGGGGGCACAGAGACCCAGTACTTC
TRBJ1-4 | TRBD1 | NA | TRBV11-3 | CASSHSWTGIEKLFF | TGTGCCAGCAGCCATTCCTGGACAGGGATTGAAAAACTGTTTTTT
TRBJ1-1 | TRBD1 | NA | TRBV5-6 | CASRWTGGDMNTEAFF | TGTGCCAGCAGATGGACAGGGGGGGATATGAACACTGAAGCTTTCTTT
TRBJ2-2 | NA | NA | TRBV7-8 | CASSPLQGNKGELFF | TGTGCCAGCAGCCCACTTCAGGGTAATAAGGGGGAGCTGTTTTTT
TRBJ2-7 | TRBD2 | NA | TRBV29-1 | CSVGPGGPNEQYF | TGCAGCGTGGGGCCGGGGGGGCCGAACGAGCAGTACTTC
TRBJ2-7 | NA | NA | TRBV7-9 | CASSYRSYEQYF | TGTGCCAGCAGCTACAGATCCTACGAGCAGTACTTC
TRBJ1-1 | NA | NA | TRBV11-3 | CASSASRTNTEAFF | TGTGCCAGCAGCGCCTCCCGGACTAACACTGAAGCTTTCTTT
TRBJ2-5 | TRBD1 | NA | TRBV5-1 | CASRVQGAGGETQYF | TGCGCCAGCAGGGTGCAGGGGGCTGGGGGGGAGACCCAGTACTTC
TRBJ1-4 | NA | NA | TRBV4-1 | CASSQDSGINEKLFF | TGCGCCAGCAGCCAAGATTCCGGGATTAATGAAAAACTGTTTTTT
TRBJ2-1 | TRBD1 | once | TRBV4-1 | CASQEAGQGRNEQFF | TGCGCCAGCCAAGAAGCGGGACAGGGGCGCAATGAGCAGTTCTTC
TRBJ1-2 | NA | NA | TRBV7-2 | CASSLARSGYGYTF | TGTGCCAGCAGCTTAGCGCGATCTGGCTATGGCTACACCTTC
TRBJ2-2 | TRBD1 | NA | TRBV6-1 | CASSRDRMTGELFF | TGTGCCAGCAGTAGGGACAGGATGACCGGGGAGCTGTTTTTT
TRBJ2-1 | NA | NA | TRBV9 | CASSGLGSSYNEQFF | TGTGCCAGCAGCGGATTGGGGAGCTCCTACAATGAGCAGTTCTTC
TRBJ1-6 | NA | NA | TRBV5-6 | CASSLGGRNSPLHF | TGTGCCAGCAGCTTGGGAGGGAGAAATTCACCCCTCCACTTT
TRBJ1-5 | NA | few | TRBV30 | CAWSEGGNQPQHF | TGTGCCTGGAGTGAAGGGGGCAATCAGCCCCAGCATTTT
TRBJ2-1 | TRBD1 | once | TRBV7-9 | CASRQGSSYNEQFF | TGTGCCAGCAGACAGGGGAGCTCCTACAATGAGCAGTTCTTC
TRBJ2-7 | NA | NA | TRBV11-3 | CASSLGSWGNQYEQYF | TGTGCCAGCAGCTTAGGTAGCTGGGGCAACCAATACGAGCAGTACTTC
TRBJ1-1 | NA | NA | TRBV5-6 | CASSLIVTGLSTEAFF | TGTGCCAGCAGCTTGATAGTAACAGGCCTCTCTACTGAAGCTTTCTTT
TRBJ1-1 | NA | NA | TRBV6-5 | CASSYDTGFRAFF | TGTGCCAGCAGTTACGATACGGGGTTCAGGGCTTTCTTT
TRBJ2-7 | NA | NA | TRBV28 | CASGRGGASYEQYF | TGTGCCAGCGGAAGAGGGGGGGCCTCCTACGAGCAGTACTTC
TRBJ1-2 | NA | NA | TRBV19 | CASSILRQSRYGYTF | TGTGCCAGTAGTATCCTAAGACAGAGTCGCTATGGCTACACCTTC
TRBJ2-3 | TRBD2 | once | TRBV10-3 | CAISQNEMSGGTDTQYF | TGTGCCATCAGTCAGAATGAGATGAGCGGGGGGACAGATACGCAGTATTTT
TRBJ2-1 | TRBD2 | NA | TRBV5-1 | CASSLPEGGMGNEQFF | TGCGCCAGCAGCTTGCCTGAGGGAGGGATGGGTAATGAGCAGTTCTTC
TRBJ1-1 | NA | few | TRBV6-5 | CASSLTENTEAFF | TGTGCCAGCAGTCTTACAGAGAACACTGAAGCTTTCTTT
TRBJ1-6 | NA | NA | TRBV28 | CASRRANSNSPLHF | TGTGCCAGCAGGCGGGCAAATTCTAATTCACCCCTCCACTTT
TRBJ1-2 | TRBD1 | NA | TRBV2 | CARTGKGYGYTF | TGTGCCAGGACAGGGAAGGGGTATGGCTACACCTTC
TRBJ1-2 | NA | NA | TRBV7-9 | CASSLTNYGYTF | TGTGCCAGCAGCTTGACAAACTATGGCTACACCTTC
TRBJ1-6 | NA | NA | TRBV9 | CASSVLTDHNSPLHF | TGTGCCAGCAGCGTGTTGACAGACCATAATTCACCCCTCCACTTT
TRBJ1-4 | TRBD1 | NA | TRBV10-1 | CASRQGAPTELFF | TGCGCCAGCAGACAGGGGGCTCCTACGGAACTGTTTTTT
TRBJ2-1 | NA | NA | TRBV4-1 | CASSPGPEKYNEQFF | TGCGCCAGCAGCCCGGGTCCGGAGAAATACAATGAGCAGTTCTTC
TRBJ2-1 | TRBD2 | NA | TRBV5-6 | CASSLGTSGIEQFF | TGTGCCAGCAGCTTGGGTACTAGCGGGATCGAGCAGTTCTTC
TRBJ1-6 | NA | NA | TRBV6-1 | CASSETSLNSPLHF | TGTGCCAGCAGTGAGACAAGTCTGAATTCACCCCTCCACTTT
TRBJ1-6 | NA | NA | TRBV6-5 | CASRGGSTTPLHF | TGTGCCAGCCGGGGGGGCTCTACGACACCCCTCCACTTT
TRBJ2-1 | NA | NA | TRBV5-1 | CASSLGGLDNEQFF | TGCGCCAGCAGCTTGGGTGGCCTCGACAATGAGCAGTTCTTC
TRBJ2-1 | NA | once | TRBV2 | CATQGGLNEQFF | TGTGCCACCCAAGGAGGGCTCAATGAGCAGTTCTTC
TRBJ1-1 | NA | few | TRBV18 | CASSPPPYEGEAFF | TGTGCCAGCTCACCACCCCCCTACGAGGGTGAAGCTTTCTTT
TRBJ1-1 | NA | NA | TRBV6-6 | CASRSSQGFMNTEAFF | TGTGCCAGCAGGTCGTCGCAGGGGTTCATGAACACTGAAGCTTTCTTT
TRBJ2-3 | NA | once | TRBV2 | CASRLRDSLTDTQYF | TGTGCCAGCAGGCTTCGGGACTCCCTCACAGATACGCAGTATTTT
TRBJ2-7 | NA | NA | TRBV15 | CATSRDFCGLFNCEQYF | TGTGCCACCAGCAGAGATTTTTGCGGCCTCTTTAACTGCGAGCAGTACTTC
TRBJ1-1 | NA | NA | TRBV2 | CASSPAVEGTEAFF | TGTGCCAGCAGTCCGGCTGTGGAGGGCACTGAAGCTTTCTTT
TRBJ1-1 | NA | NA | TRBV7-9 | CASSAGLSNTEAFF | TGTGCCAGCAGCGCGGGACTTTCGAACACTGAAGCTTTCTTT
TRBJ2-3 | TRBD2 | NA | TRBV5-6 | CASSRGLAGPLTDTQYF | TGTGCCAGCAGTCGCGGACTAGCGGGGCCCCTCACAGATACGCAGTATTTT
TRBJ1-1 | NA | NA | TRBV7-9 | CASTPEKAFF | TGTGCCAGCACCCCAGAAAAGGCTTTCTTT
TRBJ1-2 | TRBD1 | few | TRBV19 | CASGTGQGGRLGYTF | TGTGCCAGTGGAACCGGACAGGGTGGAAGGTTGGGCTACACCTTC
TRBJ1-2 | TRBD1 | NA | TRBV9 | CASSVAPGQGLIGYTF | TGTGCCAGCAGCGTAGCCCCCGGACAGGGACTTATTGGCTACACCTTC
TRBJ1-2 | NA | once | TRBV30 | CAWSADRLANYGYTF | TGTGCCTGGAGTGCAGACAGGCTAGCTAACTATGGCTACACCTTC
TRBJ2-1 | TRBD1 | NA | TRBV7-9 | CASSLGAWGQAFYNEQFF | TGTGCCAGCAGCTTAGGGGCTTGGGGACAGGCTTTTTACAATGAGCAGTTCTTC
TRBJ1-1 | TRBD1 | NA | TRBV5-1 | CASSVRRQGGNTEAFF | TGCGCCAGCAGCGTAAGACGACAGGGGGGGAACACTGAAGCTTTCTTT
TRBJ1-1 | TRBD1 | once | TRBV5-1 | CASSSGTGVTEAFF | TGCGCCAGCAGCTCCGGAACAGGGGTCACTGAAGCTTTCTTT
TRBJ2-7 | TRBD1 | once | TRBV19 | CASSWGNRGRNPRYFYEQYF | TGTGCCAGTAGCTGGGGTAACAGGGGGCGGAATCCACGCTATTTCTACGAGCAGTACTTC
TRBJ2-3 | NA | NA | TRBV5-5 | CASSFFLTSTDTQYF | TGTGCCAGCAGCTTCTTCCTGACTAGCACAGATACGCAGTATTTT
TRBJ1-5 | TRBD1 | NA | TRBV5-6 | CASSLWGQGQPQHF | TGTGCCAGCAGCTTGTGGGGACAGGGACAGCCCCAGCATTTT
TRBJ1-2 | NA | NA | TRBV7-9 | CASSPQGSQVANYGYTF | TGTGCCAGCAGCCCCCAGGGTTCGCAGGTGGCTAACTATGGCTACACCTTC
TRBJ1-2 | TRBD1 | NA | TRBV11-3 | CASSLDRHYGYTF | TGTGCCAGCAGCCTGGACAGGCACTATGGCTACACCTTC
TRBJ1-2 | NA | NA | TRBV28 | CASSLNGYGYTF | TGTGCCAGCAGTTTAAACGGCTATGGCTACACCTTC